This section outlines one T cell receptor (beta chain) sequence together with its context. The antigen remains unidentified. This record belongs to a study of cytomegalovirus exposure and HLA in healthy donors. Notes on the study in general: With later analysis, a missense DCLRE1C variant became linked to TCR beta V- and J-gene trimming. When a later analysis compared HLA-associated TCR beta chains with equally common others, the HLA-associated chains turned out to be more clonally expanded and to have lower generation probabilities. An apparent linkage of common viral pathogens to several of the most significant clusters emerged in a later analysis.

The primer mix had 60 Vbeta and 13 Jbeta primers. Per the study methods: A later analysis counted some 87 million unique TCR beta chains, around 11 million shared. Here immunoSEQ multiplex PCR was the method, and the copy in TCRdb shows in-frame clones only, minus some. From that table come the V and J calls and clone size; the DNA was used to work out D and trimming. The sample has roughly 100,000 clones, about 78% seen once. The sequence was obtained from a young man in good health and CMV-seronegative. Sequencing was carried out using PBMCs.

The CDR3 loop reads CASSGLDLDRGNQPQHF. The CDR3 nucleotides are TGTGCCAGCAGTGGACTAGACTTGGACAGGGGAAATCAGCCCCAGCATTTT. This rearrangement joins TRBV6-1 to TRBJ1-5; 9 bases match TRBD1. Germline values: CDR1 MNHNS, CDR2 SASEGT. The trim removed 4 bases at V and 4 bases at J, leaving 11 bases unmatched. The CDR3 extends over 17 amino acids.